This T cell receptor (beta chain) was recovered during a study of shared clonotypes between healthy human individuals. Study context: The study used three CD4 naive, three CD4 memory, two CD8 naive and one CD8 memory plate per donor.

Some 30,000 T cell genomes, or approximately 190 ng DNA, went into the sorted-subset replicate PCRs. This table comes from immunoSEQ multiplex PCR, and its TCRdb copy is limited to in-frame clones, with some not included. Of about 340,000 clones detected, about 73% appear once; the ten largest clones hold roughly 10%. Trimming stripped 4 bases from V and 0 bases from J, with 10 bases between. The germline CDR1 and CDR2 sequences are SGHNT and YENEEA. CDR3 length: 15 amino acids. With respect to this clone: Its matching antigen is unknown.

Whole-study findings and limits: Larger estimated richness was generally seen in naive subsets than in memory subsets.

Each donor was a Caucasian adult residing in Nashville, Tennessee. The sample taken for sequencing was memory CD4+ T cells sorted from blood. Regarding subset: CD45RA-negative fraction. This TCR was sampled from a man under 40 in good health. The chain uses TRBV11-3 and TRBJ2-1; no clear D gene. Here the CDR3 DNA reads TGTGCCAGCAGCTCGTCCACGCCCTCCTACAATGAGCAGTTCTTC. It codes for CASSSSTPSYNEQFF.